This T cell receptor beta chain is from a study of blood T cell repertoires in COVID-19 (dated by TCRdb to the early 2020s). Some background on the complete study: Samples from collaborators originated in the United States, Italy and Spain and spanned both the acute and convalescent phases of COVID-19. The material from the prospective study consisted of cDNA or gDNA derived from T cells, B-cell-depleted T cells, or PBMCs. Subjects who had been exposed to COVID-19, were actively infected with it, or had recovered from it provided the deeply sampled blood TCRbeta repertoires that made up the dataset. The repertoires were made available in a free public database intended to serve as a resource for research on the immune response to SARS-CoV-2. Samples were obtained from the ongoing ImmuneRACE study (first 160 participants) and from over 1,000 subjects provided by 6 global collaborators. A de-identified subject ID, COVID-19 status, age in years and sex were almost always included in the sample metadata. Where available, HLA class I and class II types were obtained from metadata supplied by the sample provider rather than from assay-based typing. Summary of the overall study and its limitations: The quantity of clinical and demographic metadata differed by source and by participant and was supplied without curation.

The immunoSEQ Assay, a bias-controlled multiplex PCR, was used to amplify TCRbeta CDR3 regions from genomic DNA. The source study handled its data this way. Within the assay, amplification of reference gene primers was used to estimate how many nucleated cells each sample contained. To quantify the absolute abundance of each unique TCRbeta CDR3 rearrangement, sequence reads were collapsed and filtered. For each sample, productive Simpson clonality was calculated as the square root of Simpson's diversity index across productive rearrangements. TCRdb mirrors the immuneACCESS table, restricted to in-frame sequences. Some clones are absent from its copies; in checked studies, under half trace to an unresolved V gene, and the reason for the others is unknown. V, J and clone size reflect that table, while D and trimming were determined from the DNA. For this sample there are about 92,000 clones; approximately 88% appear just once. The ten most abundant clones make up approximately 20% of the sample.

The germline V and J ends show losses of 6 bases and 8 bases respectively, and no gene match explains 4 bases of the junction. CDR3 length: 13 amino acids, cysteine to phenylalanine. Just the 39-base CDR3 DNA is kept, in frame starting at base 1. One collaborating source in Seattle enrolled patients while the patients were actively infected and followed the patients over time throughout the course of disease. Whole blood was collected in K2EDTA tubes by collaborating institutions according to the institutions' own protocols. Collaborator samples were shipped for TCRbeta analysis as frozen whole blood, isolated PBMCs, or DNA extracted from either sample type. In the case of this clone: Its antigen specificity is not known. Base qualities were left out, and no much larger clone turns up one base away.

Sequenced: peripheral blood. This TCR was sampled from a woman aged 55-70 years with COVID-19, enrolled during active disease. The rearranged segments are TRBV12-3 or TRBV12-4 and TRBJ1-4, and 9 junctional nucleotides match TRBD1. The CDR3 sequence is CASRGQGWEKLFF. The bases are TGTGCCAGCAGGGGACAGGGTTGGGAAAAACTGTTTTTT.